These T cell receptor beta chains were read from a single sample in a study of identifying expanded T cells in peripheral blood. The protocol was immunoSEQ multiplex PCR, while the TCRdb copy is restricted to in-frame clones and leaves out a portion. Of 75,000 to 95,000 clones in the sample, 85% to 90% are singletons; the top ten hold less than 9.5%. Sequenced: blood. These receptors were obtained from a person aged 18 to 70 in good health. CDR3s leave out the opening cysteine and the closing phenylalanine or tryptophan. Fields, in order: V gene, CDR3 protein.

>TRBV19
ASSDSGLGGDTQY
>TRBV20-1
SARELGEQF
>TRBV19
ASTNSPGSNSPLH
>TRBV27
ASSLSPAAVPIYGYT
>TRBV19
ASSTWGTGGRYEQY
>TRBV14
ASSLATGLGGYT
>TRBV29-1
SVRQGTYGYT
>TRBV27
ASSTKTGAPSPLH
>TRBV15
ATSRDLINNEQF
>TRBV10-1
ASSESLGSPYEQY
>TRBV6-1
ASNILAGGAYEQY
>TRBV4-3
ASSLGLGNLGTDTQY
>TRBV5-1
ASSLLVAGGPETQY
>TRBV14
ASSQEDTEF
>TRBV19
ASSRDRGRNQPQH
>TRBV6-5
AAGPGDYGYT
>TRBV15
ATSPGAMGDEQY
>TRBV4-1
ASSQDLLGTGNRVGNTIY
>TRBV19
ASRGGGASKNIQY
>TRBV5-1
ASSSGGGAGNTIY